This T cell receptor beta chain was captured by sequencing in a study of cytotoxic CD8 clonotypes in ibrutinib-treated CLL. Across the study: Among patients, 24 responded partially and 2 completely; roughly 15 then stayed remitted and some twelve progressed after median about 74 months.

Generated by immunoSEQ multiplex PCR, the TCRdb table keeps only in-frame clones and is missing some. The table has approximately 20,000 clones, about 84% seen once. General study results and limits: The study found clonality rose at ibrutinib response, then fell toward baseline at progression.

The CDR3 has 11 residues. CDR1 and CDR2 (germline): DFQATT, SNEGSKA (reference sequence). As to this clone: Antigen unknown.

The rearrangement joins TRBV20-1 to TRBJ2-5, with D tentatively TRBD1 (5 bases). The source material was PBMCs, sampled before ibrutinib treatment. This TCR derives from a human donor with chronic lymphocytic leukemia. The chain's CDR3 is CKGSLQETQYF. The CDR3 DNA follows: TGCAAGGGGTCCCTCCAAGAGACCCAGTACTTC.